This T cell receptor (beta chain) was observed in a study of T cell responses to AZD1222 COVID-19 vaccine (dated by TCRdb to the early 2020s). Some background on the complete study: AZD1222 recipients whose second dose came at about 4 weeks and those whose second dose came at about 12 weeks were combined into one group, since spike-specific TCR depth and breadth did not differ between the two schedules. A total of more than 230 trial participants underwent TCR sequencing, of whom 207 had received two doses of AZD1222 and around 25 had received two doses of the MenACWY control vaccine. Enrollment into the trials was organized by age into subgroups of 18-55, 56-69 and 70-plus years, and those subgroups contained 148, 28 and 57 TCR-sequenced participants, respectively. Overall results and qualifications from the work: After two AZD1222 doses, both the breadth and the depth of spike-specific TCRs were significantly higher than at day 0 and than in MenACWY recipients. CD4 TCRs associated with the vaccine covered the entire spike protein, and the dominant responses were in regions 160-218 and 743-854. Because no day 14 peak-response samples were available, the repertoires could be characterized only after the peak T cell response. Conclusions about previously exposed vaccinees are limited, since just five to seven AZD1222 recipients were seropositive for SARS-CoV-2 at baseline. Epitopes outside the regions mutated in the B.1.351 and B.1.1.7 variants were reportedly recognized by nearly half of the unique spike-specific TCRs. The 56-69-year group was small, and its depth increase did not reach significance, likely because of low power. Most participants were white British and females outnumbered males, and the authors suggested that clonal diversity may have been underestimated.

This specimen's time point label, per the study, means: baseline before first vaccination. Vaccinee samples were obtained from the UK trials COV001 and COV002, which included a single-blind randomized controlled phase 2/3 trial of AZD1222 (ChAdOx1 nCoV-19) in healthy adults. For TCRbeta chain sequencing, PBMC samples from trial participants were taken at day 0 and at day 28 after the second dose. Concerning this clone itself: The target of this receptor is not known. One base away there is no much larger clone; base qualities are not given.

The CDR3 regions of human TCRbeta chains were analyzed by immunosequencing. On the authors' methods: Repertoire TCRs were checked for matches against a reference library of SARS-CoV-2-specific TCRs that had been generated using the MIRA antigen-specificity platform. Breadth was defined as the fraction of unique TCRs that were SARS-CoV-2-associated, and depth was defined as the fraction of total T cells that were SARS-CoV-2-associated. Each spike-specific TCR was assigned to its reactive spike region and to a CD4 or CD8 class using the MIRA data. Log10-transformed breadth and depth values were compared by one-way ANOVA with Sidak's multiple comparisons tests. The clones in this table, taken by TCRdb from immuneACCESS, are in-frame only. Not every clone is retained; where verified, under half of the shortfall comes from an unresolved V gene, and the cause of the rest is unknown. That table supplies the V and J calls and clone size; D and trimming were determined from the DNA. For this sample there are tens of thousands of clones; nearly 90% appear just once. The top ten clones comprise over 1.2% of the sample.

From the cysteine up to the phenylalanine, the CDR3 has a length of 15 residues. CDR3 DNA is the only sequence kept; it has 45 bases, read in frame from the first base. Clipping removes 3 bases from V and 2 bases from J, with 3 as the unmatched junction base count. From a lookup of the germline V gene, CDR1 and CDR2 are SGDLS and YYNGEE. The chain was built from TRBV9 and TRBJ1-4, with TRBD1 identical over 8 junction bases. This TCR was sampled from an adult in good health. Sequenced material: peripheral blood, taken on day 0 of AZD1222 vaccination. The encoded CDR3 is CASSGQGNTNEKLFF. The nucleotide sequence is given as TGTGCCAGCAGCGGACAGGGGAACACTAATGAAAAACTGTTTTTT.